This TCR beta chain was captured in a study of OX40 agonist ivuxolimab in advanced cancers. Across the study: Patients achieving partial responses numbered three: one hepatocellular carcinoma case and two cutaneous melanoma cases. The study, taken as a whole, reports: Low levels of normalized T-cell clonal expansion also appeared in some nonresponders.

Germline V gene sequence: CDR1 SNHLY, CDR2 FYNNEI. CDR3 size: 14 residues. The V end lost 2 bases, the J end lost 4 bases, and 12 bases lay between the germline ends. TCRdb's copy holds only in-frame clones and misses some; the assay was immunoSEQ multiplex PCR. In the table there are about 84,000 clones, 85% to 95% of which are singletons. Notes on this clone: Its target is not known.

The sequencing here drew on CD4+ or CD8+ T cells sorted from blood, taken in a trial of the OX40 agonist ivuxolimab. The sequence derives from an adult with an advanced solid tumor such as melanoma, head and neck, liver or kidney cancer. The chain recombines TRBV2 with TRBJ2-7; D is uncertain. CDR3 coding DNA: TGTGCCAGCAGTGAAAGAAGGGCCGATTACGAGCAGTACTTC. The encoded protein is CASSERRADYEQYF.